These 18 T cell receptor beta chains were all obtained from the same sample, sequenced in a study of glioma-infiltrating T cells after dendritic cell vaccination. TCRdb's table, derived via immunoSEQ multiplex PCR, lists solely in-frame clones and lacks some. Counted here are approximately 110,000 clones, nearly 90% occurring once; the ten biggest clones make up roughly 2.5%. The time point is: after dendritic cell vaccination, including at tumor progression/relapse. Specimen: blood, collected after dendritic cell vaccination. The receptors stem from a human donor with glioblastoma.

The V and J genes are TRBV27 and TRBJ2-7, with 9 bases fitting TRBD1. The J segment lost 1 base and the V segment lost 3 bases, leaving 4 bases of the junction unmatched. The germline gives CDR1 MNHEY, CDR2 SMNVEV (reference sequence). CDR3 length: 15 amino acids. The CDR3 DNA sequence: TGTGCCAGCAGTTTTGGGACAGGGTTTTCCTACGAGCAGTACTTC. Translated: CASSFGTGFSYEQYF.

This chain joins TRBV29-1 and TRBJ2-7; D possibly corresponds to TRBD1 (6 bases). V shed 5 bases and J shed 0 bases, with 14 bases lying between them. The germline V gene has CDR1 SQVTM and CDR2 ANQGSEA. The CDR3 is 14 amino acids. The DNA for the CDR3 is TGCAGCGTTTTAGGGACATTCGACTCCTACGAGCAGTACTTC. Amino acids: CSVLGTFDSYEQYF.

This clone was seen just once. V usage is TRBV29-1 and J usage is TRBJ1-1; D gene unclear. Germline CDR1 SQVTM, CDR2 ANQGSEA. CDR3 size: 13 residues. With 6 bases removed from V and 7 bases from J, the gap between germline ends came to 18 bases. The CDR3 DNA follows: TGCAGCGTCAGAACCAGCGTGTACGGTGAAGCTTTCTTT. It yields the protein CSVRTSVYGEAFF.

The gene calls are TRBV5-4 and TRBJ2-3; 7 nucleotides align to TRBD2. The CDR3 is 16 amino acids. Trimming at V came to 3 bases and at J to 3 bases, leaving 10 bases not matched to a gene. CDR1 SGHNT and CDR2 YYREEE come from the germline V gene (reference sequence). CDR3 DNA: TGTGCCAGCAGCTGGGGCGGGAGAGGTATTACAGATACGCAGTATTTT. This sequence encodes CASSWGGRGITDTQYF. The whole variable domain, filled in from reference TRBV5-4 and TRBJ2-3, reads ETGVTQSPTHLIKTRGQQVTLRCSSQSGHNTVSWYQQALGQGPQFIFQYYREEENGRGNFPPRFSGLQFPNYSSELNVNALELDDSALYLCASSWGGRGITDTQYFGPGTRLTVL.

The chain combines TRBV19 with TRBJ1-3; D ambiguous. CDR3 length: 15 amino acids. Germline V CDR1 and CDR2: LNHDA, SQIVND (reference sequence). Trimming left V 8 bases short and J 2 bases short, with 16 bases between. This CDR3 is CASLQRHIPGNTIYF. CDR3 sequence (DNA): TGTGCCAGTCTTCAGAGGCATATCCCTGGAAACACCATATATTTT.

The rearrangement joins TRBV7-8 to TRBJ1-5, with TRBD1 as a possible D gene (5 bases). Between the trimmed V and J ends, which lost 5 bases and 5 bases, there was a span of 19 bases. Germline V gene lookup returns CDR1 SGHVS and CDR2 FQNEAQ. This CDR3 spans 16 amino acids. The CDR3, as DNA: TGTGCCAGCAGCACGGGGGTAGTGACATTAGATCAGCCCCAGCATTTT. Amino acids: CASSTGVVTLDQPQHF.

This chain links TRBV7-9 with TRBJ1-2, with 7 bases identical to TRBD1. Trimming cost V 5 bases and J 3 bases; bases outside gene matches: 6. Germline assignment: CDR1 SEHNR and CDR2 FQNEAQ (reference sequence). This CDR3 region has 14 residues. The CDR3 spells CASSPKTGYYGYTF. The CDR3 DNA follows: TGTGCCAGCAGCCCAAAGACAGGGTACTATGGCTACACCTTC.

This chain joins TRBV7-8 and TRBJ1-1; 7 nucleotides line up with TRBD1. The CDR3 totals 15 residues. Looked up from germline, CDR1 is SGHVS and CDR2 is FQNEAQ. J lost 3 bases, V lost 5 bases, and 9 bases had no gene match. This chain's CDR3 is CASSPDATGDTEAFF. CDR3 bases: TGTGCCAGCAGCCCTGATGCCACAGGGGACACTGAAGCTTTCTTT.

This clone came up once. This chain links TRBV4-1 with TRBJ2-3; the D is unclear. CDR3 length equals 14 residues. V lost 4 bases and J lost 0, with 8 bases in between. The germline CDR1 and CDR2 sequences are MGHRA and YSYEKL. CDR3 amino acids: CASSPSPSTDTQYF. The CDR3 DNA reads as TGCGCCAGCAGCCCCTCTCCGAGCACAGATACGCAGTATTTT.

Regarding this clone: Distinct nucleotide sequences in the sample also encode this CDR3. The chain has TRBV18 and TRBJ2-1; 11 bases map to TRBD1. V lost 5 bases and J lost 7; bases outside the gene matches: 4. This CDR3 comprises 14 residues. Germline loops: CDR1 KGHSH, CDR2 LQKENI. Written as DNA, the CDR3 is TGTGCCAGCTCAGCCGGGACAGGGGGGAATGAGCAGTTCTTC. Translating gives CASSAGTGGNEQFF.

The sample holds one count of this clone. The J gene is TRBJ1-6, the V gene TRBV19, with a possible D match to TRBD1 (5 bases). From germline, CDR1 is LNHDA and CDR2 SQIVND (reference sequence). The CDR3 covers 12 residues. Trimming removed 3 bases from V and 11 bases from J, with 8 bases in between. The CDR3 DNA reads as TGTGCCAGTAGTATGTGGGGCACACCCCTCCACTTT. Protein product: CASSMWGTPLHF.

The V gene is TRBV5-1, the J gene TRBJ2-3; 10 bases are shared with TRBD1. CDR1 and CDR2 (germline): SGHRS, YFSETQ. The CDR3 extends over 15 amino acids. V lost 0 bases to trimming and J lost 3 bases; unmatched junction nucleotides: 1. The CDR3 region is CASSLGTGGTDTQYF. CDR3 in DNA: TGCGCCAGCAGCTTGGGGACAGGGGGGACAGATACGCAGTATTTT.

The rearrangement joins TRBV5-1 to TRBJ2-3; weak D call: TRBD2 (6 bases). Germline V gene lookup returns CDR1 SGHRS and CDR2 YFSETQ. The CDR3 spans 14 residues. V was trimmed by 7 bases and J by 6 bases, leaving 18 bases between them. CDR3 in amino acids: CASGGGPSFDTQYF. The CDR3 DNA reads TGCGCCAGCGGGGGAGGCCCCAGCTTCGATACGCAGTATTTT.

The chain recombines TRBV14 with TRBJ2-2; no firm D call. The CDR3 covers 16 residues. V gave up 0 bases and J gave up 7 bases, with 15 bases separating them. The germline V gene has CDR1 SGHDN and CDR2 FVKESK. CDR3 bases: TGTGCCAGCAGCCAAGATCTGGTCCTAACGGGCGGGGAGCTGTTTTTT. Translated: CASSQDLVLTGGELFF.

The V call is TRBV19, the J call TRBJ1-5, with D possibly TRBD1 on 5 matching bases. Germline CDR1 is LNHDA and CDR2 is SQIVND (reference sequence). Between the trimmed V and J ends, which lost 2 bases and 6 bases, there was a span of 11 bases. The CDR3 is made up of 14 amino acids. CDR3 protein: CASSIRQGGQPQHF. The DNA of the CDR3 is TGTGCCAGTAGTATACGTCAGGGTGGTCAGCCCCAGCATTTT.

The rearrangement uses TRBV6-1 and TRBJ2-2, with 10 bases matching TRBD1. This CDR3 is built from 16 residues. V was pared by 3 bases and J by 3 bases, with 4 bases of the junction left unmatched. Looked up from germline, CDR1 is MNHNS and CDR2 is SASEGT. The CDR3 region has the DNA TGTGCCAGCAGTGACCTGGGACAGGGGCACACCGGGGAGCTGTTTTTT. It encodes CASSDLGQGHTGELFF.

V usage is TRBV6-6 and J usage is TRBJ1-5; a possible D gene is TRBD1 (5 bases). V was shortened by 6 bases and J by 2 bases, with 11 bases between the two germline ends. This CDR3 contains 14 residues. Germline values: CDR1 MNHNY, CDR2 SVGAGI (reference sequence). The CDR3 DNA reads TGTGCCAGCAGGGGGCAGGATCGCAATCAGCCCCAGCATTTT. This encodes CASRGQDRNQPQHF.

This clone was observed a single time. V and J are TRBV6-6 and TRBJ1-1; 7 bases agree with TRBD1. The V and J ends lost 0 bases and 5 bases, in that order; junction bases with no gene match: 9. Looked up from germline, CDR1 is MNHNY and CDR2 is SVGAGI (reference sequence). This CDR3 has 16 residues. DNA of the CDR3: TGTGCCAGCAGTTACTCCTCTCTACAGGGGCGGACTGAAGCTTTCTTT. Translated: CASSYSSLQGRTEAFF.